Described below is a single TCR beta chain sequence and its context. The entry originates in a study of brain T cells in children with intractable seizures. Assay: immunoSEQ multiplex PCR; the TCRdb copy retains only in-frame clones and omits some. The top ten hold 5.7% of the sample, which has about 340,000 clones, over 85% seen once. V was clipped by 6 bases and J by 4 bases, with 18 bases between them. The germline CDR1 and CDR2 sequences are SGHTA and FQGNSA. The CDR3 length is 15 residues. The time point is: blood from clinic visit 5 months post-surgery; TSC patient then seizure free. This specimen consisted of peripheral blood, obtained less than 6 months after surgery. This chain uses TRBV7-2 with TRBJ1-1; possibly TRBD1 for D (6 bases). This TCR was recovered from a boy under three years old with tuberous sclerosis and intractable seizures. As DNA, the CDR3 is TGTGCCAGCAGATGGGTTGGGGGGCTGGGCACTGAAGCTTTCTTT. It is translated as CASRWVGGLGTEAFF.